This T cell receptor beta chain stems from a study of regulatory T cells in long-lasting Graves disease. This sample's time point: newly diagnosed GD, antithyroid drugs for less than 3 months. PBMC-derived RNA was used for the TCR library. Approximately 9-milliliter peripheral blood samples went into EDTA tubes. The CDR3 is 14 residues long. V trimming: 5 bases; J trimming: 7 bases; junction bases outside the gene matches: 7. CDR1 and CDR2 (germline): MNHEY, SVGEGT. Arm-PCR with iRepertoire HTBI primers amplified the CDR3 regions for these TCR beta libraries. TCRdb itself ran the multiplex PCR reads through MiXCR, one entry per CDR3 protein. In the table there are approximately 460,000 distinct CDR3 sequences, 16% of which are singletons. A further study also used this sample, focusing on T cells in Graves' hyperthyroidism and ophthalmopathy.

V gene TRBV6-2 or TRBV6-3 combines with J gene TRBJ2-1; 8 bases line up with TRBD1. The specimen comprised peripheral blood mononuclear cells (PBMCs), sampled at new diagnosis, from a patient treated with antithyroid drugs. The receptor's source is a woman in her 30s with Graves disease. The CDR3 loop is CASSERTGSNEQFF. CDR3 nucleotides: TGTGCCAGCAGTGAGCGGACAGGGTCGAATGAGCAGTTCTTC.